Following are 9 T cell receptor beta chains from one sample sequenced in a study of blood T cell repertoires in COVID-19. Clones were sequenced by immunoSEQ multiplex PCR, and TCRdb holds only the in-frame ones, with some missing. The data show about 270,000 clones, roughly 86% seen once. The sequenced sample consisted of PBMCs or T cells enriched from blood (not recorded which). The receptors derive from a woman aged 18-35 years who had recovered from COVID-19.

This chain links TRBV5-4 with TRBJ2-7; D not certain. This CDR3 is built from 17 residues. Trimming shortened V by 4 bases and J by 1 base, and 21 bases separated the two germline ends. The germline V gene encodes CDR1 SGHNT and CDR2 YYREEE (reference sequence). The CDR3 loop is CASSPKSGLLQSYEQYF. The CDR3 bases are TGTGCCAGCAGCCCGAAGTCCGGGTTGCTACAATCCTACGAGCAGTACTTC.

This rearrangement joins TRBV10-3 to TRBJ2-7; no clear D gene. The germline gives CDR1 ENHRY, CDR2 SYGVKD. The V and J ends lost 11 bases and 3 bases respectively, with 11 bases between them. The CDR3 covers 11 residues. This chain's CDR3 is CASGAGYEQYF. Written as DNA, the CDR3 is TGTGCCTCCGGAGCCGGCTACGAGCAGTACTTC.

The chain has TRBV7-8 and TRBJ1-4; 9 bases line up with TRBD1. CDR3 size: 15 residues. Unmatched junction bases numbered 4, after V lost 5 bases and J lost 3 bases. Looked up from germline, CDR1 is SGHVS and CDR2 is FQNEAQ. This chain's CDR3 is CASSPRTGANEKLFF. The CDR3, as DNA: TGTGCCAGCAGCCCCCGGACAGGGGCTAATGAAAAACTGTTTTTT.

The J gene is TRBJ1-2, the V gene TRBV5-1, with D perhaps matching TRBD1 (5 bases). The CDR3 totals 14 residues. CDR1 is SGHRS, CDR2 YFSETQ, per germline. The V and J ends lost 2 bases and 4 bases respectively, with 12 bases between them. The CDR3 reads CASSFDSAFYGYTF. The DNA for the CDR3 is TGCGCCAGCAGCTTCGACAGTGCTTTCTATGGCTACACCTTC.

The chain links TRBV7-2 to TRBJ2-3; TRBD2 might be the D (6 bases). Germline V gene lookup returns CDR1 SGHTA and CDR2 FQGNSA. V was pared by 5 bases and J by 7 bases, with 10 bases between. CDR3 length: 12 amino acids. In DNA, the CDR3 is TGTGCCAGCAGCGCCGGGGGAAATACGCAGTATTTT. Its translation: CASSAGGNTQYF. Combining the CDR3 with reference TRBV7-2 and TRBJ2-3 gives the whole variable domain GAGVSQSPSNKVTEKGKDVELRCDPISGHTALYWYRQSLGQGLEFLIYFQGNSAPDKSGLPSDRFSAERTGGSVSTLTIQRTQQEDSAVYLCASSAGGNTQYFGPGTRLTVL.

As regards this clone: Distinct nucleotide sequences in the sample also encode this CDR3. The V call is TRBV30, the J call TRBJ2-3; 9 nucleotides match TRBD2. Germline-derived CDR1 and CDR2 are GTSNPN and SVGIG (reference sequence). Trimming took 0 bases from V and 2 from J; bases not matched to a gene: 6. This CDR3 is 16 amino acids long. CDR3 protein: CAWSVLLAGSTDTQYF. As DNA, the CDR3 is TGTGCCTGGAGTGTACTGCTAGCGGGGTCCACAGATACGCAGTATTTT.

This sequence joins TRBV6-5 and TRBJ1-2; D perhaps matches TRBD1 (6 bases). CDR1 and CDR2 (germline): MNHEY, SVGAGI. V gave up 6 bases and J gave up 4 bases, with 9 bases separating them. The CDR3 has 12 amino acids. The CDR3 here is CASRRGGYGYTF. CDR3 DNA sequence: TGTGCCAGCAGAAGAGGGGGCTATGGCTACACCTTC.

The CDR3 nucleotides are TGCGCCAGCAGCCAAAAGTTGTGGGCACACGCGTTCGGCTACACCTTC. It translates to CASSQKLWAHAFGYTF. This chain links TRBV4-3 with TRBJ1-2; the D is unclear. The V gene lost 2 bases and the J gene lost 8 bases, with 21 bases spanning the gap. Germline assignment: CDR1 LGHNA and CDR2 YSLEER. The length of the CDR3 is 16 residues.

In DNA form, the CDR3 reads TGTGCCAGCAGTTTACAGGGATTTGACGGCTACACCTTC. Amino acid sequence: CASSLQGFDGYTF. The V gene is TRBV27, the J gene TRBJ1-2, with a possible D match to TRBD1 (5 bases). Germline V gives CDR1 MNHEY, CDR2 SMNVEV (reference sequence). The germline V and J ends were trimmed by 2 bases and 8 bases, with 12 bases remaining between them. The CDR3 loop spans 13 amino acids.